This T cell receptor (beta chain) was sequenced during a study of post-analysis software for immune sequencing data (dated by TCRdb to the mid-2010s). Describing the broader study: Recorded disease courses included relapsing-remitting, secondary progressive and progressive-relapsing multiple sclerosis, with some patients lacking subtype annotation. The patient repertoires were set against about 12 previously published healthy control repertoires from donors whose ages ranged from roughly 6 to 27 years. A subset of samples was prepared in parallel using single-end sample barcoding, then pooled and co-amplified after Illumina adapter ligation. Findings and caveats that apply to the study as a whole: Direct clustering with F measure revealed strong co-clustering of samples prepared in the same batch, which led to a batch-effect correction. The control group was slightly older than the multiple sclerosis patient group. Normalized Chao1 diversity was significantly lower in multiple sclerosis patients than controls, suggesting substantial peripheral T-cell clonal expansion.

As concerns this clonotype: Its antigen specificity is not known. Base-call qualities are not available, and no considerably larger clone is one nucleotide away.

To prepare the library, PCR was applied. Instrument used: Illumina HiSeq 2500. To reduce PCR and sequencing biases, unique molecular identifiers were built into the TCR beta cDNA libraries. About 500,000 cDNA molecules were obtained for every 1 to 10 million input T cells, so each molecule roughly corresponded to one T cell. The same protocol used for the earlier healthy control dataset was applied to prepare and sequence the patient libraries. Samples belonging to the same batch were prepared together, multiplexed and sequenced on a shared HiSeq lane. For the original study's pipeline: MIGEC handled the raw barcoded reads, throwing out single-read molecular identifier groups before consensus assembly and CDR3 extraction. Clonotype tables were post-analysed with VDJtools, and diversity was normalized by down-sampling all datasets to the smallest sample size. Repertoire overlap clustering matched CDR3 amino acid but not nucleotide sequences to correct batch-related cross-sample contamination. In-frame beta chains were kept once TCRdb had trimmed the public reads at Q25 with fastp and called clones with MiXCR. Rows merge per CDR3 protein into single entries with the most common DNA and genes. The V and J calls and clone size come from TCRdb's table, not from the authors' own analysis. Present in this sample are 820,000 or so distinct CDR3 sequences, 53% of which were seen just once. The top ten clones comprise approximately 4.2% of the sample.

To demonstrate the VDJtools post-analysis software, TCR beta repertoires were profiled from the peripheral blood of some 12 young patients with multiple sclerosis. The patients with multiple sclerosis were children and adolescents between roughly 6 and 16 years of age. The sequence came from a girl between 10 and 17 years old with multiple sclerosis. Input material: blood.

In nucleotide form, the sequence is TGCGCCAGCACCGAGCGGGGAGGGACCTACGAGCAGTACTTC. This yields the protein CASTERGGTYEQYF. The rearranged chain carries TRBV5-1 and TRBJ2-7; TRBD2 aligns with 7 central bases. Trimming takes 6 bases off V and 2 bases off J; junction bases not matched to a gene: 8. From the cysteine through the phenylalanine, the CDR3 covers 14 amino acids. Only the CDR3 DNA stays, 42 bases, in frame from base 1. For CDR1 and CDR2, the germline V gene lists SGHRS and YFSETQ.